This passage covers 25 T cell receptor beta chains from one sample sequenced in a study of T cell responses to AZD1222 COVID-19 vaccine. The data were produced by immunoSEQ multiplex PCR, yet TCRdb's version contains in-frame clones alone and is incomplete. The sample consists of some 130,000 clones, roughly 87% of them appearing once. Material: peripheral blood, obtained 28 days after the second AZD1222 dose. The origin of the receptors is an adult who received the AZD1222 COVID-19 vaccine.

The CDR3 sequence: CASSGGDRASRTQETQYF. DNA of the CDR3: TGTGCCAGCAGTGGTGGGGACAGGGCTTCCAGAACGCAAGAGACCCAGTACTTC. The V gene is TRBV25-1, the J gene TRBJ2-5; TRBD1 matches 9 bases. After removal of 4 bases from V and 2 bases from J, the junction contained 14 bases not matched to a gene. Germline CDR1 is MGHDK and CDR2 is SYGVNS. CDR3 length: 18 residues.

The sample holds one count of this clone. The rearrangement links TRBV5-1 to TRBJ1-1; TRBD1 agrees at 7 bases. The CDR3 consists of 14 residues. J gave up 3 bases and V 4 bases, and 6 bases lay outside the gene matches. The germline gives CDR1 SGHRS, CDR2 YFSETQ. The CDR3 DNA reads as TGCGCCAGCAGCCCAGGGGGGCGTGACACTGAAGCTTTCTTT. Amino acids: CASSPGGRDTEAFF.

The rearrangement links TRBV7-6 to TRBJ2-1; 8 nucleotides line up with TRBD2. The CDR3 sequence is 16 residues long. CDR1 is SGHVS and CDR2 is FNYEAQ in the germline V gene. J lost 3 bases, V lost 1 base, and 5 bases had no gene match. The CDR3 DNA follows: TGTGCCAGCAGCTTAGTAGGGCGGGGGGTCTACAATGAGCAGTTCTTC. Translation: CASSLVGRGVYNEQFF.

The chain links TRBV19 to TRBJ1-1; no definite D call. The germline CDR1 and CDR2 sequences are LNHDA and SQIVND (reference sequence). Deletions cut 8 bases from V and 5 bases from J, with 15 bases between. There are 13 residues in the CDR3. The CDR3 protein is CASQSRVWTEAFF. The CDR3 DNA is TGTGCCAGTCAGTCGAGGGTGTGGACTGAAGCTTTCTTT.

The genes are TRBV28 and TRBJ2-1, with a possible D match to TRBD1 (6 bases). This CDR3 has 15 amino acids. Trimming pared 4 bases from V and 7 bases from J, leaving 17 bases between. From germline, CDR1 is MDHEN and CDR2 SYDVKM. Here the CDR3 reads CASSSVPGVRNEQFF. CDR3 sequence (DNA): TGTGCCAGCAGTTCGGTCCCAGGGGTAAGGAATGAGCAGTTCTTC.

The rearrangement uses TRBV3-1 (or the pseudogene TRBV3-2) and TRBJ2-1; TRBD1 might be the D (6 bases). Germline loops: CDR1 LGHDT, CDR2 YNNKEL (reference sequence). This CDR3 contains 16 residues. Trimming took off 4 bases at V and 6 bases at J, with 19 bases between the two ends. The CDR3 here is CASSPPGQLNGNEQFF. CDR3 nucleotides: TGTGCCAGCAGCCCACCCGGACAGCTAAACGGCAATGAGCAGTTCTTC.

The gene calls are TRBV2 and TRBJ2-3; D perhaps matches TRBD2 (5 bases). This CDR3 is built from 14 residues. Germline CDR1 reads SNHLY; CDR2 reads FYNNEI. The V and J ends lost 7 bases and 7 bases respectively, with 18 bases between them. The chain's CDR3 is CASTRTRPTNTQYF. The DNA of the CDR3 is TGTGCCAGCACTCGGACTCGACCCACGAATACGCAGTATTTT.

The J gene is TRBJ1-1, the V gene TRBV9; D is uncertain. Trimming took 3 bases from V and 1 from J, leaving 13 bases between them. The CDR3 is 15 amino acids. The germline V gene encodes CDR1 SGDLS and CDR2 YYNGEE. CDR3 sequence (DNA): TGTGCCAGCAGCGACACTCTCGGACCGAACACTGAAGCTTTCTTT. Its translation is CASSDTLGPNTEAFF.

The genes are TRBV7-3 and TRBJ2-1, with 8 bases aligning to TRBD2. From germline, CDR1 is SGHTA and CDR2 FQGTGA. Trimming took 4 bases from V and 3 from J; bases not matched to a gene: 5. The CDR3 extends over 15 amino acids. CDR3 sequence: CASSSSGGLYNEQFF. DNA for the CDR3: TGTGCCAGCAGCTCGTCGGGGGGGCTCTACAATGAGCAGTTCTTC. The whole variable domain, remainder taken from reference TRBV7-3 and TRBJ2-1, is GAGVSQTPSNKVTEKGKYVELRCDPISGHTALYWYRQSLGQGPEFLIYFQGTGAADDSGLPNDRFFAVRPEGSVSTLKIQRTERGDSAVYLCASSSSGGLYNEQFFGPGTRLTVL.

This chain joins TRBV4-3 and TRBJ2-1; 7 bases are shared with TRBD1. Trimming took 3 bases from V and 4 from J; bases not matched to a gene: 12. CDR1 is LGHNA, CDR2 YSLEER, per germline. The CDR3 runs 17 residues. CDR3 coding DNA: TGCGCCAGCAGCCAGGTAGGGGGCAGGCTTCGATACAATGAGCAGTTCTTC. This codes for CASSQVGGRLRYNEQFF.

The chain joins TRBV7-8 to TRBJ1-1, with 9 bases identical to TRBD1. Trimming removed 3 bases from V and 0 bases from J; junction bases left unmatched: 5. Germline CDR1 reads SGHVS; CDR2 reads FQNEAQ. The CDR3 consists of 16 residues. The CDR3 DNA follows: TGTGCCAGCAGCTTCCACAGGGGGCTAATGAACACTGAAGCTTTCTTT. Translation gives CASSFHRGLMNTEAFF.

This chain links TRBV3-1 (or the pseudogene TRBV3-2) with TRBJ1-5; D gene unclear. The germline V gene has CDR1 LGHDT and CDR2 YNNKEL (reference sequence). This CDR3 has 14 amino acids. Trimming removed 4 bases from V and 5 bases from J, with 12 bases in between. The CDR3: CASSRNRNHQPQHF. The CDR3 DNA is TGTGCCAGCAGCCGCAACAGAAACCATCAGCCCCAGCATTTT.

This chain connects TRBV6-2 or TRBV6-3 to TRBJ1-1; TRBD1 matches 10 bases. Germline CDR1 is MNHEY and CDR2 is SVGEGT. The ends lost 4 bases at V and 5 bases at J; junction bases unmatched: 10. This CDR3 has 16 residues. CDR3 bases: TGTGCCAGCAGTTGGGACAGGGGAGCCTGGGGGACTGAAGCTTTCTTT. This sequence encodes CASSWDRGAWGTEAFF.

The chain uses TRBV5-4 and TRBJ1-1; 9 positions agree with TRBD1. This CDR3 comprises 13 residues. The V gene's germline CDR1 is SGHNT and CDR2 YYREEE (reference sequence). V shed 3 bases and J 3 bases; nucleotides not matched to a gene: 0. This CDR3 is CASSWDRDTEAFF. DNA for the CDR3: TGTGCCAGCAGCTGGGACAGGGACACTGAAGCTTTCTTT.

CDR3 protein: CAWSRSTQWGSGTPAYEQYF. Written as DNA, the CDR3 is TGTGCCTGGAGCCGGTCTACTCAATGGGGCTCCGGGACACCCGCCTACGAGCAGTACTTC. This chain links TRBV30 with TRBJ2-7, with D perhaps matching TRBD1 (6 bases). CDR3 length: 20 amino acids. V was trimmed by 3 bases and J by 2 bases, leaving 32 bases between them. Germline V gene sequence: CDR1 GTSNPN, CDR2 SVGIG (reference sequence). The complete variable domain, with remaining parts taken from reference TRBV30 and TRBJ2-7, reads SQTIHQWPATLVQPVGSPLSLECTVEGTSNPNLYWYRQAAGRGLQLLFYSVGIGQISSEVPQNLSASRPQDRQFILSSKKLLLSDSGFYLCAWSRSTQWGSGTPAYEQYFGPGTRLTVT.

The table lists this clone with a count of one. The rearrangement joins TRBV18 to TRBJ1-5; TRBD1 is a possible D gene (5 bases). Germline V gives CDR1 KGHSH, CDR2 LQKENI. The CDR3 loop spans 13 amino acids. The V and J ends lost 3 bases and 5 bases respectively, with 8 bases between them. The DNA of the CDR3 is TGTGCCAGCTCACCGGGGCAGCATCAGCCCCAGCATTTT. Translation: CASSPGQHQPQHF.

The chain uses TRBV15 and TRBJ1-3; weak D call: TRBD1 (5 bases). The germline V and J ends were trimmed by 0 bases and 0 bases, with 12 bases remaining between them. This CDR3 has 17 amino acids. CDR1 is LNHNV, CDR2 YYDKDF, per germline (reference sequence). DNA of the CDR3: TGTGCCACCAGCAGAGAACAGGCCGTGTACTCTGGAAACACCATATATTTT. Translation: CATSREQAVYSGNTIYF.

In its sample, this clone was seen once. The chain recombines TRBV9 with TRBJ1-1, with TRBD1 as a possible D gene (6 bases). The V and J ends lost 4 bases and 2 bases respectively, with 12 bases between them. The CDR3 spans 14 residues. Per germline, CDR1 SGDLS and CDR2 YYNGEE. The CDR3 DNA follows: TGTGCCAGCAGCAGACGGACAGATAACACTGAAGCTTTCTTT. This sequence encodes CASSRRTDNTEAFF.

The chain has TRBV7-9 and TRBJ1-2; 9 nucleotides line up with TRBD1. This CDR3 has 13 amino acids. CDR1 and CDR2 (germline): SEHNR, FQNEAQ (reference sequence). V lost 4 bases to trimming and J lost 10 bases; unmatched junction nucleotides: 7. The CDR3: CASSSTTGGAYTF. CDR3 coding DNA: TGTGCCAGCAGCTCAACAACAGGGGGCGCCTACACCTTC.

The rearrangement links TRBV18 to TRBJ2-5; 8 bases map to TRBD1. CDR1 is KGHSH, CDR2 LQKENI, per germline. The J segment lost 5 bases and the V segment lost 3 bases, leaving 11 bases of the junction unmatched. The CDR3 runs to 16 residues. The CDR3 nucleotides read TGTGCCAGCTCACCTGCGGCAGGGGGCGCCGGGGAGACCCAGTACTTC. Its translation: CASSPAAGGAGETQYF.

The J gene is TRBJ1-3, the V gene TRBV6-6; maybe TRBD1 (6 bases). The CDR3 covers 14 residues. CDR1 and CDR2 (germline): MNHNY, SVGAGI (reference sequence). With 2 bases removed from V and 2 bases from J, the gap between germline ends came to 7 bases. Here the CDR3 DNA reads TGTGCCAGCAGTTACGAGGGGGCTGGAAACACCATATATTTT. It yields the protein CASSYEGAGNTIYF.

V is TRBV3-1 (or the pseudogene TRBV3-2) and J is TRBJ2-7; D is unclear. Trimming cost V 1 base and J 0 bases, with 13 bases left between them. Germline CDR1 LGHDT, CDR2 YNNKEL (reference sequence). The CDR3 covers 16 residues. In nucleotides, the CDR3 is TGTGCCAGCAGCCAAGGTATCCTGTCCAGCTCCTACGAGCAGTACTTC. This gives the protein CASSQGILSSSYEQYF.

The chain is built from TRBV4-2 and TRBJ2-2, with TRBD2 identical over 13 bases. The junction had 19 bases not matched to a gene; V was cut back by 1 base and J by 5 bases. The CDR3 is made up of 22 amino acids. Germline V gene data show CDR1 as LGHNA and CDR2 as YNFKEQ. The CDR3 DNA reads as TGTGCCAGCAGCCAAGCGATTCCTGTTTGGACTAGCGGGGGCTTGAGTACCGGGGAGCTGTTTTTT. Protein sequence: CASSQAIPVWTSGGLSTGELFF.

This clone came up once. The chain links TRBV6-5 to TRBJ1-5; 7 bases align to TRBD1. There are 16 residues in the CDR3. The V gene end was trimmed by 0 bases and the J gene end by 2 bases; junction bases not matched to a gene: 4. In germline, CDR1 is MNHEY, CDR2 SVGAGI. CDR3 in DNA: TGTGCCAGCAGTTACTCGAAGGGGACAGGCAATCAGCCCCAGCATTTT. This encodes CASSYSKGTGNQPQHF.

This chain joins TRBV29-1 and TRBJ2-1, with TRBD2 matching over 7 bases. The germline CDR1 and CDR2 sequences are SQVTM and ANQGSEA. This CDR3 is built from 14 residues. Trimming at V came to 8 bases and at J to 4 bases, leaving 11 bases not matched to a gene. The CDR3 reads CSLLEAGEYNEQFF. CDR3 nucleotide sequence: TGCAGCCTCTTAGAGGCGGGGGAGTACAATGAGCAGTTCTTC.